The 20 T cell receptor beta chains below were found in one sample sequenced in a study of spatial heterogeneity in lung cancer. One entry per CDR3 protein results from TCRdb running MiXCR on the 5' RACE reads. Of more than 10,000 distinct CDR3 sequences detected, more than 5% appear once; the ten largest clones hold over 8.5%. General study findings and limits: The study found that expanded intratumoral alpha and beta TCR counts tracked tumor mutation counts.

Time point specified: sample taken at primary tumor resection. No antigen has been assigned to these receptors. Sequenced here: lung tumor tissue, sampled at surgery. The source is a female donor with early-stage non-small cell lung cancer.

This clonotype was seen many times. Because the library targeted alpha chains, this beta chain is an off-target read whose size means little. The chain carries TRBV5-6 and TRBJ2-7, with 12 bases lining up with TRBD1. Germline V gives CDR1 SGHDT, CDR2 YYEEEE. This CDR3 comprises 14 residues. The V and J ends lost 4 bases and 6 bases, in that order; junction bases with no gene match: 5. CDR3 bases: TGTGCCAGCAGCCCGGGACAGGGGGCAACCGAGCAGTACTTC. It encodes CASSPGQGATEQYF. Full variable domain (rest looked up from reference TRBV5-6 and TRBJ2-7): DAGVTQSPTHLIKTRGQQVTLRCSPKSGHDTVSWYQQALGQGPQFIFQYYEEEERQRGNFPDRFSGHQFPNYSSELNVNALLLGDSALYLCASSPGQGATEQYFGPGTRLTVT.

This clonotype appeared many times. This beta chain is a stray sequence in a library constructed for alpha chains; its clone size is not meaningful. The chain links TRBV6-1 to TRBJ2-5; 7 nucleotides align to TRBD2. V dropped 1 base and J dropped 4; count of bases not matched to a gene: 12. Germline CDR1 MNHNS, CDR2 SASEGT. The CDR3 runs 17 residues. CDR3: CASSEVRTRRFSETQYF. The CDR3 DNA reads as TGTGCCAGCAGTGAAGTGAGGACTAGACGATTCTCAGAGACCCAGTACTTC.

The table lists this clonotype with many counts. The library was prepared for alpha chains; this beta chain is a stray read, so its frequency means little. V gene TRBV28 combines with J gene TRBJ1-6, with 11 bases fitting TRBD1. The V gene end was trimmed by 7 bases and the J gene end by 9 bases; junction bases not matched to a gene: 11. The CDR3 has 16 residues. Germline-derived CDR1 and CDR2 are MDHEN and SYDVKM. The CDR3 DNA reads as TGTGCCAGCAAAGCCCGGACAGGGGGCCTATCTTCACCCCTCCACTTT. Translated: CASKARTGGLSSPLHF.

At least ten counts were recorded for this clonotype. This beta chain was picked up by a library intended for alpha chains and is off target, so its count carries little meaning. The chain employs TRBV7-9 and TRBJ2-3, with D maybe TRBD1 (5 bases). Germline V gives CDR1 SEHNR, CDR2 FQNEAQ (reference sequence). V dropped 4 bases and J dropped 4 bases, with 12 bases sitting between them. CDR3 length: 14 residues. The CDR3 coding sequence is TGTGCCAGCAGCTCTAGGGGTACCCCAGATACGCAGTATTTT. Translation gives CASSSRGTPDTQYF.

This clonotype has ten or more counts. The library was designed around alpha chains, so this beta chain is a stray read whose abundance carries little weight. The V call is TRBV27, the J call TRBJ2-3; a possible D gene is TRBD2 (6 bases). The CDR3 sequence is 14 residues long. Germline CDR1 is MNHEY and CDR2 is SMNVEV (reference sequence). V lost 6 bases and J lost 1, with 11 bases in between. The CDR3 nucleotides are TGTGCCAGCAGGGGGCTAGCGCGCACAGATACGCAGTATTTT. This translates into CASRGLARTDTQYF.

Ten or more counts support this clonotype. The library was designed around alpha chains, so this beta chain is a stray read whose abundance carries little weight. This sequence joins TRBV11-2 and TRBJ2-2, with no clear D. This CDR3 comprises 12 residues. Germline V lookup: CDR1 SGHAT, CDR2 FQNNGV. V shed 4 bases and J shed 13 bases, with 13 bases lying between them. CDR3 sequence (DNA): TGTGCCAGCAGCTCGTTTAGGCAGATGCTGTTTTTT. This codes for CASSSFRQMLFF.

This clonotype was recorded at least ten times. With the library built for alpha chains, this beta chain is off target and its frequency is not meaningful. V is TRBV27 and J is TRBJ1-1, with 7 positions matching TRBD1. V gave up 5 bases and J gave up 2 bases; unmatched junction bases: 5. The CDR3 runs 14 residues. In germline, CDR1 is MNHEY, CDR2 SMNVEV (reference sequence). CDR3 protein: CASSIGGFNTEAFF. CDR3 nucleotide sequence: TGTGCCAGCAGTATAGGGGGCTTCAACACTGAAGCTTTCTTT.

This clonotype was counted at least ten times. For a library built for alpha chains, this beta chain is a stray read; little rests on its size. The J gene is TRBJ1-5, the V gene TRBV30; TRBD1 matches at 8 bases. CDR3 size: 14 residues. The germline gives CDR1 GTSNPN, CDR2 SVGIG (reference sequence). CDR3 amino acids: CAWGEGQGNQPQHF. CDR3 coding DNA: TGTGCATGGGGAGAGGGACAGGGCAATCAGCCCCAGCATTTT.

This clonotype was picked up many times. Because the library targeted alpha chains, this beta chain is an off-target read whose size means little. CDR3 DNA: TGTGCCAGCAAGGACAGGGGGAGTAGTTCCTACGAGCAGTACTTC. This sequence encodes CASKDRGSSSYEQYF. The V call is TRBV2, the J call TRBJ2-7; 10 nucleotides agree with TRBD1. Germline values: CDR1 SNHLY, CDR2 FYNNEI. Losses at the gene ends were 7 bases for V and 1 base for J; bases not matched to a gene: 7. The CDR3 has 15 amino acids.

This clonotype was picked up many times. This beta chain represents an off-target read in a library built for alpha chains; its size is of limited meaning. The rearrangement joins TRBV3-1 to TRBJ2-3; 7 nucleotides line up with TRBD2. Germline V gene lookup returns CDR1 LGHDT and CDR2 YNNKEL (reference sequence). This CDR3 has 13 residues. The trim removed 8 bases at V and 0 bases at J, leaving 2 bases unmatched. This CDR3 is CASERGSTDTQYF. In nucleotides, the CDR3 is TGTGCCAGCGAGCGGGGTAGCACAGATACGCAGTATTTT.

The table lists this clonotype with many counts. This beta chain was picked up by a library intended for alpha chains and is off target, so its count carries little meaning. The chain carries TRBV9 and TRBJ1-6, with 9 bases fitting TRBD1. The CDR3 has 14 residues. Trimming took 3 bases from V and 6 from J; bases not matched to a gene: 1. CDR1 is SGDLS and CDR2 is YYNGEE in the germline V gene. The CDR3 spells CASSGGQGNSPLHF. For the CDR3, the DNA is TGTGCCAGCAGCGGGGGACAGGGTAATTCACCCCTCCACTTT.

Ten or more counts support this clonotype. Found in a library prepared for alpha chains, this beta chain is an off-target read, and its abundance has little meaning. The V call is TRBV4-1, the J call TRBJ2-5; D is unclear. This CDR3 is 15 amino acids long. CDR1 and CDR2 (germline): MGHRA, YSYEKL. Trimming took 0 bases from V and 5 from J, leaving 13 bases between them. CDR3 nucleotides: TGCGCCAGCAGCCAAGATTATTCTTCAGCTGAGACCCAGTACTTC. Translating gives CASSQDYSSAETQYF.

This clonotype was observed many times. Because the library targeted alpha chains, this beta chain is an off-target read whose size means little. V and J are TRBV24-1 and TRBJ2-2; maybe TRBD2 (7 bases). This CDR3 has 13 amino acids. V lost 5 bases and J lost 11, with 14 bases in between. The germline V gene has CDR1 KGHDR and CDR2 SFDVKD. The CDR3 loop is CATSVPGGAELFF. In DNA, the CDR3 is TGTGCCACCAGTGTCCCTGGGGGGGCCGAGCTGTTTTTT.

This clonotype has a count of ten or more. Found in a library prepared for alpha chains, this beta chain is an off-target read, and its abundance has little meaning. V and J are TRBV20-1 and TRBJ1-5; D may be TRBD1 (5 bases). CDR1 and CDR2 from the germline V gene are DFQATT and SNEGSKA (reference sequence). The length of the CDR3 is 16 residues. Trimming took off 3 bases at V and 7 bases at J, with 22 bases between the two ends. The CDR3: CSARGGGSGAPQPQHF. DNA for the CDR3: TGCAGTGCTAGGGGAGGTGGGTCCGGGGCACCCCAGCCCCAGCATTTT.

This clonotype showed up many times. In a library made to pick up alpha chains, this beta chain is a stray read with a size that means little. V gene TRBV7-3 combines with J gene TRBJ2-4; TRBD1 matches at 9 bases. Germline assignment: CDR1 SGHTA and CDR2 FQGTGA. V lost 5 bases to trimming and J lost 6 bases; unmatched junction nucleotides: 5. This CDR3 is 14 amino acids long. The CDR3 is CASSPRQGGNIQYF. DNA for the CDR3: TGTGCCAGCAGCCCGCGACAGGGGGGAAACATTCAGTACTTC.

This clonotype occurred many times. This beta chain lies outside the target of a library built for alpha chains; its clone size means little. The chain recombines TRBV7-2 with TRBJ2-4; D unresolved. Trimming took off 5 bases at V and 0 bases at J, with 14 bases between the two ends. Germline CDR1 is SGHTA and CDR2 is FQGNSA. This CDR3 comprises 16 residues. In nucleotides, the CDR3 is TGTGCCAGCAGCACTCAGCCGACTTTAGCCAAAAACATTCAGTACTTC. Amino acid sequence: CASSTQPTLAKNIQYF.

This clonotype was counted ten times or more. For a library built for alpha chains, this beta chain is a stray read; little rests on its size. This chain links TRBV7-8 with TRBJ2-5, with 9 bases identical to TRBD2. The CDR3 extends over 16 amino acids. Trimming cost V 5 bases and J 7 bases; bases outside gene matches: 14. CDR1 is SGHVS and CDR2 is FQNEAQ in the germline V gene. The DNA of the CDR3 is TGTGCCAGCAGCCGACAAGCGGGGGGCCGGGAAGGGACCCAGTACTTC. This sequence encodes CASSRQAGGREGTQYF.

This clonotype was recorded many times. Being off target in a library aimed at alpha chains, this beta chain has a size of little meaning. This chain connects TRBV11-2 to TRBJ2-5; D uncertain. V lost 2 bases and J 7 bases, leaving 20 bases between the germline ends. The CDR3 is made up of 16 amino acids. CDR1 and CDR2 (germline): SGHAT, FQNNGV. CDR3 DNA sequence: TGTGCCAGCAGCTTACCTAATCGAGGAGTCGAAGGGACCCAGTACTTC. Translated: CASSLPNRGVEGTQYF.

By share of the sample, this clonotype is medium-sized (0.01 to 0.1%). The library was designed around alpha chains, so this beta chain is a stray read whose abundance carries little weight. This sequence joins TRBV7-3 and TRBJ1-6; D is possibly TRBD1 (5 bases). Germline lookup yields CDR1 SGHTA and CDR2 FQGTGA. V shed 5 bases and J shed 6 bases, with 17 bases lying between them. This CDR3 region has 16 residues. The CDR3 spells CASSLRGPHSNSPLHF. The CDR3 DNA sequence: TGTGCCAGCAGCCTCCGGGGCCCCCATAGTAATTCACCCCTCCACTTT.

This clonotype was recorded at least ten times. As an off-target read in a library built for alpha chains, this beta chain has a frequency of little significance. The chain is built from TRBV27 and TRBJ1-6; 9 nucleotides align to TRBD1. CDR1 MNHEY and CDR2 SMNVEV come from the germline V gene (reference sequence). This CDR3 region has 14 residues. V lost 6 bases to trimming and J lost 13 bases; unmatched junction nucleotides: 10. The CDR3 loop is CASSRGQGKSPLHF. CDR3 nucleotides: TGTGCCAGCAGCCGCGGACAGGGGAAATCTCCCCTCCACTTT.